This paragraph covers one T cell receptor beta chain sequence. Its antigen is undetermined. V lost 0 bases and J 0 bases, leaving 13 bases between the germline ends. The CDR3 sequence is 17 residues long. Germline assignment: CDR1 MNHEY and CDR2 SVGAGI. PBMCs numbering at least 7 million were isolated per sample. The sample comes from a study of blood T cells in healthy people across ages. Study results and limitations: Observed TCR beta diversity per million T cells went down as age went up. This fall followed a roughly linear course with age. Naive CD4+ cells and diversity were both higher in long-lived donors than in aged donors. One million T cells yielded diversity estimates that were considered underestimates.

With a J-beta primer mix and a sample-barcoded 5' primer, a second PCR ran roughly 6 to 12 cycles. One entry per CDR3 protein, called by TCRdb with MiXCR from the 5' RACE reads. The sample shows over 1,500,000 distinct CDR3 sequences, about 50% of them seen only once. The chain uses TRBV6-5 and TRBJ2-3; D unresolved. This receptor was taken from a woman between 40 and 50 years old in good health. The sequencing sample was made of blood. The CDR3 coding sequence is TGTGCCAGCAGTTACTCGACCGTAAGATCTAGCACAGATACGCAGTATTTT. Its translation: CASSYSTVRSSTDTQYF.